This entry is about one T cell receptor beta chain. It has no known antigen specificity. There are no base qualities to consult, and no much larger clone falls within one base. Patients with autoimmune disease history or receiving systemic immunosuppression were excluded from the trial. Peripheral blood for TCR sequencing was collected from all dose cohorts at baseline, on cycle 4 day 1, and on cycle 7 day 1. Samples came from an open-label, multicenter, first-in-human phase I dose-escalation trial of ivuxolimab. Adults with locally advanced or metastatic melanoma, renal cell, hepatocellular, or head and neck squamous cell carcinoma were enrolled in the trial. Before TCR sequencing, CD4+ T cells and CD8+ T cells from peripheral blood were sorted into separate populations. The CDR3 measures 15 amino acids from cysteine to phenylalanine. The read is trimmed to its CDR3 DNA, 45 bases read in frame from base 1. Taken from the germline V gene, the CDR1 and CDR2 loops are SGDLS and YYNGEE. Between the V and J ends, shortened by 4 bases and 0 bases respectively, the junction contains 13 bases.

Genomic DNA was extracted from sorted cells for sequencing of the TCRbeta CDR3 region. TCRbeta CDR3 regions were sequenced using the immunoSEQ Assay. TCRdb mirrors the immuneACCESS table, restricted to in-frame sequences. Some clones are absent from its copies; in checked studies, under half trace to an unresolved V gene, and the reason for the others is unknown. Here the sample has some 80,000 clones; approximately 93% occur a single time. About a fifth of the sample comes from the top ten. These data come from a study of OX40 agonist ivuxolimab in advanced cancers. About the full investigation: Ivuxolimab was a fully human IgG2 agonistic monoclonal antibody targeting the costimulatory receptor OX40 (CD134). Among the roughly 52 dose-escalation patients, around 19 had hepatocellular carcinoma, 15 melanoma, 9 renal cell carcinoma and 9 head and neck cancer. A male proportion of under 85% and a mean age of around 60 years, ranging from about 20 to 80, were recorded for the dose-escalation cohort. Prior anti-PD-1, anti-PD-L1 or anti-CTLA-4 therapy was permitted, and approximately 41% of dose-escalation patients had received checkpoint inhibitors. The purpose of peripheral TCRbeta sequencing was to test whether ivuxolimab changed TCR sequence diversity and led to clonal T-cell expansion. Intravenous ivuxolimab was administered to patients every 2 weeks at six dose levels: 0.01, 0.1, 0.3, 1.5, 3 and 10 mg/kg. Partial responses occurred in three dose-escalation patients: two with cutaneous melanoma and one with hepatocellular carcinoma. The paper reports the monotherapy dose-escalation portion (N ≈ 50 patients) of the phase I ivuxolimab trial. What the research found in general, with its limitations: After ivuxolimab, more expanded clones were found on average in CD8+ T cells than in CD4+ T cells. Low levels of normalized T-cell clonal expansion were also seen in some patients who did not respond. Partial responders in the 0.1-3.0 mg/kg groups had among the lowest normalized peripheral clonal expansion, especially among CD8+ T cells. The antigen specificity of the peripheral T cells that underwent clonal expansion was not determined. At doses of 0.1 to 3.0 mg/kg, clonal expansion of both CD4+ and CD8+ blood T cells was observed from baseline to week 6.

Sequenced material: CD4+ or CD8+ T cells sorted from blood, taken in a trial of the OX40 agonist ivuxolimab. Recombination connected TRBV9 to TRBJ1-1; matching of 5 bases hints at TRBD1 as the D gene. The TCR was taken from an adult with an advanced solid tumor such as melanoma, head and neck, liver or kidney cancer. The CDR3 protein: CASSTREGLNTEAFF. The DNA sequence is given as TGTGCCAGCAGCACCAGGGAGGGTTTGAACACTGAAGCTTTCTTT.